What follows are 17 T cell receptor beta chains derived from one specimen sequenced in a study of T cell clonality in common variable immunodeficiency. Only in-frame clones appear in the TCRdb table, and some are missing; sequencing was by immunoSEQ multiplex PCR. This sample carries under 40,000 clones, none of them present only once. Sequencing input: peripheral blood mononuclear cells. The receptors come from a person between 18 and 75 years old in good health.

This clone was counted many times. The read comes to an end 3 residues before the CDR3 does, leaving the germline J gene to fill in the end. The V call is TRBV7-9, the J call TRBJ2-1; 8 nucleotides agree with TRBD2. The CDR3 consists of 15 residues. The ends lost 5 bases at V and 6 bases at J; junction bases unmatched: 9. Germline V gene sequence: CDR1 SEHNR, CDR2 FQNEAQ (reference sequence). The CDR3 DNA, read in part, is TGTGCCAGCAGCCCGAGGCGGACTAGCTCCAATGAG. It codes for CASSPRRTSSNE. The CDR3 as a whole reads CASSPRRTSSNEQFF.

This clone came up many times. At one end, the junction sequence differs from germline, possibly due to a read error. The read is 3 residues too short to cover the CDR3 end, so that end is filled in from the germline J gene. The gene calls are TRBV4-2 and TRBJ2-1; 15 bases line up with TRBD2. This CDR3 spans 16 amino acids. From germline, CDR1 is LGHNA and CDR2 YNFKEQ. The CDR3: CASSQGLAGGYNEQFF. Incomplete CDR3 DNA: TGCGCCAGCAGCCAAGGACTAGCGGGGGGGTACAATGAG.

This clone was observed many times. The CDR3 is cut off 3 residues early in the read; its end comes from the germline J gene. The rearrangement joins TRBV19 to TRBJ1-2, with D unresolved. V was trimmed by 5 bases and J by 5 bases, leaving 12 bases between them. CDR1 and CDR2 from the germline V gene are LNHDA and SQIVND (reference sequence). CDR3 size: 13 residues. The part of the CDR3 DNA that was read is TGTGCCAGTAGTTTTGGGTCGGGGTATGGC. Amino acid sequence: CASSFGSGYG. The complete CDR3 reads CASSFGSGYGYTF.

This clone was detected many times. Read sequence stops 3 residues before the CDR3 end, and the germline J gene provides the missing end. V gene TRBV20-1 combines with J gene TRBJ2-3; D is possibly TRBD1 (5 bases). Germline V lookup: CDR1 DFQATT, CDR2 SNEGSKA (reference sequence). The CDR3 extends over 11 amino acids. Trimming took 6 bases from V and 4 from J, leaving 8 bases between them. The CDR3 reads CSAKGADTQYF. CDR3 bases read: TGCAGTGCCAAAGGGGCAGATACG.

This clone appeared many times. The CDR3 end falls 3 residues outside the read, so it is completed with the germline J gene. The chain is built from TRBV15 and TRBJ2-7; 7 nucleotides line up with TRBD2. Losses at the gene ends were 5 bases for V and 5 bases for J; bases not matched to a gene: 9. CDR1 and CDR2 from the germline V gene are LNHNV and YYDKDF (reference sequence). The CDR3 length is 14 residues. Partial CDR3 DNA: TGTGCCACCAGCCCCCGGGCGGCGGGGGACGAG. Its protein product is CATSPRAAGDE. The CDR3 reads in full as CATSPRAAGDEQYF.

In its sample, this clone was seen many times. The read comes to an end 3 residues before the CDR3 does, leaving the germline J gene to fill in the end. The rearrangement links TRBV5-4 to TRBJ1-1, with a weak D call TRBD1 (5 bases). Trimming removed 7 bases at V and 4 bases at J, with 20 bases between. Germline V CDR1 and CDR2: SGHNT, YYREEE (reference sequence). This CDR3 contains 15 residues. The covered CDR3 bases are TGTGCCAGCGGACATTGGGCAGAGCAGACCACTGAA. This translates into CASGHWAEQTTE. The CDR3, in full, reads CASGHWAEQTTEAFF.

This clone was seen repeatedly, ten times or more. The CDR3 end lies 3 residues beyond the end of the read and is filled in from the germline J gene. V gene TRBV4-1 combines with J gene TRBJ1-2; unclear D gene. The CDR3 covers 14 residues. The germline V gene encodes CDR1 MGHRA and CDR2 YSYEKL. CDR3 in amino acids: CASSLLKAGGGYTF. CDR3 DNA, as far as it was read: TGCGCCAGCAGCCTCTTGAAGGCGGGAGGCGGC.

This clone was recorded at least ten times. The DNA ends 3 residues before the CDR3 does, and the rest of the CDR3 is filled in from the germline J gene. The genes are TRBV7-8 and TRBJ2-5; D is unresolved. The CDR3 totals 14 residues. Germline CDR1 SGHVS, CDR2 FQNEAQ. The V end lost 1 base, the J end lost 7 bases, and 13 bases lay between the germline ends. CDR3 sequence reads: CASSLVGLSGTQYF. Incomplete CDR3 DNA: TGTGCCAGCAGCTTAGTCGGGTTGTCGGGGACC.

In its sample, this clone was seen many times. The read comes to an end 3 residues before the CDR3 does, leaving the germline J gene to fill in the end. The chain recombines TRBV23-1 with TRBJ1-3, with a possible D match to TRBD1 (6 bases). TRBV23-1 is an ORF, and what it does is uncertain. Trimming shortened V by 4 bases and J by 0 bases, and 25 bases separated the two germline ends. The CDR3 loop spans 20 amino acids. The part of the CDR3 DNA that was read is TGCGCCAGCAGTCCTTGGAGGGAGGACAGCGAATCCTTCTCTGGAAACACC. Translating it yields CASSPWREDSESFSGNT. In full, the CDR3 is CASSPWREDSESFSGNTIYF.

Ten or more counts support this clone. The CDR3 end is not reached by the read, which stops 3 residues before it; the germline J gene fills it in. The chain uses TRBV9 and TRBJ2-1; possibly TRBD1 for D (6 bases). Germline loops: CDR1 SGDLS, CDR2 YYNGEE. V lost 0 bases to trimming and J lost 8 bases, with 15 bases between them. This CDR3 is 15 amino acids long. Incomplete CDR3 DNA: TGTGCCAGCAGCGTAGGTAGCAACAGGGTCCATGAG. This sequence encodes CASSVGSNRVHE. The complete CDR3 sequence is CASSVGSNRVHEQFF.

This clone appeared many times. The read ends 3 residues shy of where the CDR3 ends; the end is completed using the germline J gene. The genes are TRBV5-3 and TRBJ1-5; D uncertain. TRBV5-3 is marked as an open reading frame, function uncertain. CDR3 length: 14 amino acids. The V and J ends lost 0 bases and 4 bases respectively, with 8 bases between them. The CDR3: CARSLEGFNQPQHF. The part of the CDR3 DNA that was read is TGTGCCAGAAGCTTGGAAGGGTTTAATCAGCCC.

This clone came up a few times. The sequence runs out 3 residues before the end of the CDR3; the remainder is reconstructed from the germline J gene. The gene calls are TRBV19 and TRBJ1-2; unclear D gene. The CDR3 totals 11 residues. The germline CDR1 and CDR2 sequences are LNHDA and SQIVND (reference sequence). CDR3 in amino acids: CASSVYNDYTF. The CDR3 DNA, read in part, is TGTGCCAGTAGTGTTTACAATGAC.

This clone has ten or more counts. The sequenced fragment ends 3 residues before the CDR3 boundary, so the rest is inferred from the germline J gene. The V call is TRBV6-2 or TRBV6-3, the J call TRBJ2-5; D gene unclear. Germline V gene sequence: CDR1 MNHEY, CDR2 SVGEGT. This CDR3 spans 16 amino acids. V lost 0 bases and J 4 bases, leaving 15 bases between the germline ends. CDR3 loop: CASSYSSGPARETQYF. Incomplete CDR3 DNA: TGTGCCAGCAGTTACTCCTCAGGTCCCGCAAGAGAGACC.

Ten or more counts support this clone. The CDR3 end falls 3 residues outside the read, so it is completed with the germline J gene. The rearrangement uses TRBV10-3 and TRBJ2-2, with D tentatively TRBD2 (6 bases). Germline CDR1 ENHRY, CDR2 SYGVKD. CDR3 size: 14 residues. V was trimmed by 2 bases and J by 3 bases, leaving 7 bases between them. The CDR3 protein is CAISERRDTGELFF. Partial CDR3 DNA: TGTGCCATCAGTGAGAGGAGGGACACCGGGGAG.

This clone was seen many times. The CDR3 is cut off 3 residues early in the read; its end comes from the germline J gene. The V gene is TRBV30, the J gene TRBJ2-1; TRBD2 agrees at 14 bases. The germline gives CDR1 GTSNPN, CDR2 SVGIG (reference sequence). V lost 1 base and J lost 3; bases outside the gene matches: 8. The CDR3 has 18 amino acids. The covered CDR3 bases are TGTGCCTGGAGTGCCCTCGGACTAGCGGGAGGTTTCTACAATGAG. Protein: CAWSALGLAGGFYNE. The CDR3 reads in full as CAWSALGLAGGFYNEQFF.

This clone has ten or more counts. The CDR3 protein is CASSPRHLNTEAFF. CDR3 DNA (partial): TGTGCCAGTAGTCCGAGACATCTGAACACTGAA. V and J are TRBV19 and TRBJ1-1; D remains ambiguous. The CDR3 end is not reached by the read, which stops 3 residues before it; the germline J gene fills it in. There are 14 residues in the CDR3. Germline V CDR1 and CDR2: LNHDA, SQIVND (reference sequence). Trimming pared 5 bases from V and 0 bases from J, leaving 10 bases between.

In its sample, this clone was seen many times. The read ends 3 residues early relative to the CDR3; the germline J gene fills the gap. The chain links TRBV12-3 or TRBV12-4 to TRBJ2-3, with D possibly TRBD2 on 6 matching bases. This CDR3 is built from 14 residues. V lost 6 bases and J lost 3, with 13 bases in between. CDR3 bases read: TGTGCCAGCAGCCTCCGACTAGTAACAGATACG. Translating it yields CASSLRLVTDT. The entire CDR3 is CASSLRLVTDTQYF.